The entry that follows covers one TCR beta chain sequence. This clonotype registers as medium-sized (0.01 to 0.1%) within its sample. Its antigen remains unidentified. Nothing much larger sits one base from this clone, and base qualities are not available. V loses 0 bases at its end and J loses 4 bases; junction bases beyond the gene matches: 3. The CDR3 measures 15 amino acids from cysteine to phenylalanine. The sequence is cut down to CDR3 DNA, 45 bases in frame from base 1. CDR1 and CDR2 are drawn from the germline V gene: SGHRS, YFSETQ. This sample is part of a study of spatial heterogeneity in lung cancer (dated by TCRdb to the late 2010s). Describing the broader study: Beta-chain transcripts were consistently detected in greater numbers than alpha-chain transcripts, which likely reflected higher beta-chain transcript abundance. A strong correlation was found between TCR transcript counts in tumor regions and a T cell transcriptional module score from matched bulk RNA-seq. In the raw uncorrected reads, each unique combination of TCR and UMI appeared on average more than ten times. In non-small cell lung cancer, the study quantitatively compared TCR alpha and beta repertoires across several tumor regions, matched nontumor lung, and blood. The study linked features of the TCR repertoire to counts of nonsynonymous mutations, which were determined by whole-exome sequencing of tumor tissue. Both alpha and beta chains were TCR-sequenced in approximately 220 tumor regions, about 64 matched nontumor lung samples and around 54 PBMC samples obtained at surgery. Paper-wide results and their limitations: Counts of ubiquitous and regional expanded TCRs correlated with counts of ubiquitous and regional nonsynonymous mutations, respectively. The tumor nonsynonymous mutation count correlated with the number of expanded alpha and beta TCRs within the tumor. Additional single-cell paired TCR alpha and beta sequencing was considered necessary to confirm, at a functional level, the hypothesis that regional TCRs recognize regional mutations. Estimated TCR-seq coverage of tumor T cells was only about 7.2% for alpha chains and approximately 14% for beta chains.

Receptor amplification or capture employed 5' RACE. TCRdb shows the sequencer as NextSeq 500. To allow correction of PCR and sequencing errors, the TCR library protocol tagged every TCR cDNA molecule with a unique molecular identifier. The original methods were these. Decombinator tools were used for TCR identification, UMI-based error correction and CDR3 extraction. TCRs above a frequency of 2 per 1,000, corresponding to the top 1% of the tumor frequency distribution, were defined as expanded. Expanded tumor TCRs were classed as regional if statistically deemed absent (corrected P<0.05) from at least one tumor region, otherwise ubiquitous. Renyi diversity was computed with the R vegan package after each repertoire had been subsampled 100 times to 5,000 TCRs. CDR3 similarity networks were constructed using string-kernel similarity of amino acid triplets, with links drawn between CDR3s whose pairwise similarity was above 0.82. TCRdb trimmed public reads at Q25 via fastp, called clones via MiXCR and kept in-frame beta chains. Under each unique CDR3 protein, matching rows form one entry showing the most common genes and DNA. The V and J calls and clone size come from TCRdb's table, not from the authors' own analysis. In all, the sample holds roughly 5,100 distinct CDR3 sequences, and 8.4% of those were seen once. The top ten hold roughly 16% of the sample.

Explained via the paper, the time point label denotes: sample taken at primary tumor resection. Samples were obtained from approximately 77 patients with early-stage, untreated non-small cell lung cancer from the lung TRACERx cohort. TCR sequencing used whole RNA extracted from tumor and nontumor lung tissue, or from cryopreserved PBMC samples, without cell sorting. A patient was chosen for TCR sequencing only when enough RNA was available from at least two tumor regions. A lung pathologist reviewed the tumor and adjacent nontumor lung specimens before the specimens were selected. The material sequenced was lung tumor tissue, taken at surgery. This TCR came from a female donor with early-stage non-small cell lung cancer. This chain is built from TRBV5-1 and TRBJ2-1, with 8 bases in between that match TRBD2. The CDR3 region: CASSLVAGGYNEQFF. DNA sequence: TGCGCCAGCAGCTTGGTTGCGGGGGGTTACAATGAGCAGTTCTTC.